The clone carrying this T cell receptor (beta chain) was observed many times. The authors made cDNA by 5'RACE with 10-nucleotide random UMIs. Each CDR3 protein gets one entry after TCRdb re-called the 5' RACE reads with MiXCR. The sample contains 55,000 to 65,000 distinct CDR3 sequences, more than 9.5% of which appear only once. This record belongs to a study of neurological immune-mediated disorders. Per germline, CDR1 LGHDT and CDR2 YNNKEL (reference sequence). This CDR3 has 15 residues. The V gene end was trimmed by 0 bases and the J gene end by 5 bases; junction bases not matched to a gene: 2. This sequence was found in a woman aged 60-70 years with HTLV-1-associated myelopathy (HAM/TSP). The specimen was PBMCs. The chain has TRBV3-1 and TRBJ2-5; TRBD2 matches at 11 bases. This chain's CDR3 is CASSQDSGRGETQYF. For the CDR3, the DNA is TGTGCCAGCAGCCAAGATAGCGGGAGGGGGGAGACCCAGTACTTC.